One T cell receptor (beta chain) is described in this entry. Residents of over 20 US areas, aged roughly 18 to 89 years, made up the participants. Cohorts were assigned according to the clinical history that participants reported. Losses at the gene ends were 5 bases for V and 5 bases for J; bases not matched to a gene: 6. The CDR3 length is 14 residues. Germline CDR1 LNHDA, CDR2 SQIVND (reference sequence). Original analysis: Cell counts per sample came from amplifying reference gene primers. Generated by immunoSEQ multiplex PCR, the TCRdb table keeps only in-frame clones and is missing some. V and J calls and clone size are given by that table; D and trimming were obtained from the DNA. Of some 180,000 clones in the sample, 79% were seen once. The data belong to a study of blood T cell repertoires in COVID-19. Study-wide context: From the United States, Italy and Spain came samples of acute and convalescent COVID-19.

This clonotype originated in a woman between 65 and 79 years old in a cohort exposed to, infected with or recovered from COVID-19 (not recorded which). The genes are TRBV19 and TRBJ1-5; 7 bases are shared with TRBD1. The material sequenced was PBMCs or T cells enriched from blood (not recorded which). The DNA of the CDR3 is TGTGCCAGTAGTGCCCGGGACAGTTATCAGCCCCAGCATTTT. Protein sequence: CASSARDSYQPQHF.